These 21 T cell receptor beta chains came from one sample sequenced in a study of blood T cell repertoires in COVID-19. Sequencing was performed with immunoSEQ multiplex PCR; in TCRdb, only in-frame clones are kept and a portion is missing. Here the sample spans 90,000 or so clones, roughly 77% being singletons. The source material was peripheral blood. All receptors come from a human donor in a cohort sampled during active COVID-19.

V is TRBV6-2 or TRBV6-3 and J is TRBJ2-2; D remains unclear. Germline V CDR1 and CDR2: MNHEY, SVGEGT. Deletions cut 4 bases from V and 4 bases from J, with 16 bases between. There are 16 residues in the CDR3. The CDR3 protein is CASSWWSRLGTGELFF. CDR3 coding DNA: TGTGCCAGCAGTTGGTGGAGCCGTCTCGGCACCGGGGAGCTGTTTTTT.

The chain couples TRBV2 to TRBJ2-5; 7 nucleotides match TRBD2. The length of the CDR3 is 14 residues. CDR1 is SNHLY, CDR2 FYNNEI, per germline. J lost 5 bases, V lost 4 bases, and 7 bases had no gene match. CDR3 nucleotides: TGTGCCAGCAGTGTCCCTAGCGGAGCCGAGACCCAGTACTTC. It specifies CASSVPSGAETQYF.

This chain joins TRBV6-1 and TRBJ2-7, with 7 bases lining up with TRBD2. The CDR3 runs 13 residues. The germline V gene has CDR1 MNHNS and CDR2 SASEGT. After removal of 2 bases from V and 4 bases from J, the junction contained 2 bases not matched to a gene. The CDR3 sequence: CASSEWTSYEQYF. CDR3 bases: TGTGCCAGCAGTGAATGGACTAGTTACGAGCAGTACTTC.

V and J are TRBV11-2 and TRBJ1-2; a possible D gene is TRBD1 (5 bases). CDR1 is SGHAT, CDR2 FQNNGV, per germline. Trimming stripped 0 bases from V and 6 bases from J, with 8 bases between. This CDR3 comprises 13 residues. The CDR3 sequence is CASSLDREDGYTF. The CDR3 DNA is TGTGCCAGCAGCTTAGACAGGGAGGATGGCTACACCTTC. Drawing the rest from reference TRBV11-2 and TRBJ1-2, the complete variable domain is EAGVAQSPRYKIIEKRQSVAFWCNPISGHATLYWYQQILGQGPKLLIQFQNNGVVDDSQLPKDRFSAERLKGVDSTLKIQPAKLEDSAVYLCASSLDREDGYTFGSGTRLTVV.

The gene calls are TRBV3-1 (or the pseudogene TRBV3-2) and TRBJ2-2, with D possibly matching TRBD2 (5 bases). The CDR3 spans 14 residues. Germline CDR1 LGHDT, CDR2 YNNKEL (reference sequence). Trimming left V 0 bases short and J 5 bases short, with 7 bases between. CDR3 protein: CASSQDSGTGELFF. In nucleotides, the CDR3 is TGTGCCAGCAGCCAAGACTCGGGGACCGGGGAGCTGTTTTTT.

The V gene is TRBV27, the J gene TRBJ2-5; D is perhaps TRBD2 (5 bases). Germline V CDR1 and CDR2: MNHEY, SMNVEV (reference sequence). V lost 6 bases, J lost 9 bases, and 23 bases lay in between. This CDR3 is built from 15 residues. DNA for the CDR3: TGTGCCAGCAGAACTGCGGGCGGACTGACCGGGGCCCAGTACTTC. This gives the protein CASRTAGGLTGAQYF.

The chain recombines TRBV5-4 with TRBJ2-5; 12 nucleotides line up with TRBD2. The CDR3 is 15 residues long. CDR1 is SGHNT and CDR2 is YYREEE in the germline V gene (reference sequence). V was clipped by 4 bases and J by 3 bases; unmatched bases: 4. CDR3 nucleotide sequence: TGTGCCAGCAGCCCGAGGACTAGCGGGGAAGAGACCCAGTACTTC. Its protein is CASSPRTSGEETQYF.

J is TRBJ2-3 and V is TRBV11-3; perhaps TRBD2 as D (6 bases). Per the germline V gene, CDR1 is SGHNT and CDR2 is YENEEA. The V and J ends lost 1 base and 2 bases respectively, with 7 bases between them. This CDR3 comprises 14 residues. CDR3 region: CASSLGGNTDTQYF. DNA for the CDR3: TGTGCCAGCAGCTTAGGCGGGAACACAGATACGCAGTATTTT.

The chain joins TRBV6-6 to TRBJ2-3; D perhaps matches TRBD2 (5 bases). The ends were cut back, 5 bases at V and 2 bases at J, with 14 bases in the middle. Looked up from germline, CDR1 is MNHNY and CDR2 is SVGAGI (reference sequence). This CDR3 contains 15 residues. Here the CDR3 reads CASSPLQRTTDTQYF. The CDR3 DNA is TGTGCCAGCAGTCCCCTCCAGCGGACCACAGATACGCAGTATTTT.

The chain couples TRBV6-2 or TRBV6-3 to TRBJ2-5; D is perhaps TRBD1 (5 bases). Deletions cut 6 bases from V and 3 bases from J, with 8 bases between. CDR3 length equals 12 residues. The germline CDR1 and CDR2 sequences are MNHEY and SVGEGT. CDR3 in DNA: TGTGCCAGCAGCCCGACAGAAGAGACCCAGTACTTC. Protein sequence: CASSPTEETQYF.

V usage is TRBV5-4 and J usage is TRBJ2-1, with 7 positions matching TRBD2. Germline assignment: CDR1 SGHNT and CDR2 YYREEE (reference sequence). This CDR3 is 15 amino acids long. With V trimmed by 3 bases and J by 8 bases, 11 bases remained unmatched. DNA for the CDR3: TGTGCCAGCAGCTCGAGGGCGGGAGTGAACGATGAGCAGTTCTTC. It translates to CASSSRAGVNDEQFF.

The chain links TRBV14 to TRBJ1-2, with a possible D match to TRBD1 (5 bases). Germline V gives CDR1 SGHDN, CDR2 FVKESK. Trimming pared 4 bases from V and 4 bases from J, leaving 19 bases between. The CDR3 loop spans 16 amino acids. The CDR3 spells CASSLSWGDVGYGYTF. Here the CDR3 DNA reads TGTGCCAGCAGCCTGTCGTGGGGGGATGTAGGCTATGGCTACACCTTC.

Regarding this clone: One base away lies a much larger clone, so this may be a sequencing read error. Distinct nucleotide sequences in the sample also encode this CDR3. The chain combines TRBV18 with TRBJ1-1; the D gene is possibly TRBD1 (5 bases). The V and J ends lost 3 bases and 1 base respectively, with 6 bases between them. The CDR3 loop spans 13 amino acids. Germline V gives CDR1 KGHSH, CDR2 LQKENI. The CDR3 sequence: CASSPQGNTEAFF. In nucleotides, the CDR3 is TGTGCCAGCTCACCGCAGGGGAACACTGAAGCTTTCTTT.

This CDR3 is CASRSARGPRGEQYF. DNA for the CDR3: TGTGCCAGTAGATCAGCCAGGGGGCCTCGGGGCGAGCAGTACTTC. The J gene is TRBJ2-7, the V gene TRBV19; 8 nucleotides match TRBD1. The CDR3 loop spans 15 amino acids. The junction had 13 bases not matched to a gene; V was cut back by 6 bases and J by 6 bases. Germline CDR1 is LNHDA and CDR2 is SQIVND (reference sequence).

The chain couples TRBV29-1 to TRBJ2-3; TRBD2 matches at 10 bases. Per germline, CDR1 SQVTM and CDR2 ANQGSEA. After removal of 0 bases from V and 1 base from J, the junction contained 7 bases not matched to a gene. This CDR3 region has 17 residues. The CDR3 coding sequence is TGCAGCGTTGAAGATCTTCCCAGCGGGAGGGGCACAGATACGCAGTATTTT. Encoded protein: CSVEDLPSGRGTDTQYF.

V is TRBV7-8 and J is TRBJ2-7, with 12 bases that match TRBD2. Looked up from germline, CDR1 is SGHVS and CDR2 is FQNEAQ. The CDR3 contains 16 residues. V was pared by 5 bases and J by 6 bases, with 11 bases of the junction left unmatched. The CDR3 protein is CASSQDLAGGPGEQYF. In DNA, the CDR3 is TGTGCCAGCAGCCAAGATCTAGCGGGAGGGCCGGGCGAGCAGTACTTC.

This rearrangement joins TRBV3-1 (or the pseudogene TRBV3-2) to TRBJ1-1; possible D gene TRBD1, 6 bases. CDR1 LGHDT and CDR2 YNNKEL come from the germline V gene (reference sequence). The CDR3 totals 15 residues. Trimming took 0 bases from V and 1 from J, leaving 9 bases between them. CDR3 loop: CASSQDPTGNTEAFF. The CDR3 DNA sequence: TGTGCCAGCAGCCAAGATCCGACAGGGAACACTGAAGCTTTCTTT.

The V gene is TRBV24-1, the J gene TRBJ2-1; D is perhaps TRBD1 (6 bases). V was cut by 6 bases and J by 3 bases, with 20 bases left in between. Germline-derived CDR1 and CDR2 are KGHDR and SFDVKD. The CDR3 is made up of 17 amino acids. The CDR3, as DNA: TGTGCCACCAGTCCATCTGGGGGCCTGGGGAACTACAATGAGCAGTTCTTC. Amino acid sequence: CATSPSGGLGNYNEQFF.

The chain is built from TRBV5-1 and TRBJ1-6, with D hard to call. V gave up 3 bases and J gave up 7 bases, with 11 bases separating them. Germline V gene data show CDR1 as SGHRS and CDR2 as YFSETQ. The CDR3 is made up of 14 amino acids. The CDR3, as DNA: TGCGCCAGCAGCTCTGACGGAGAGAATTCACCCCTCCACTTT. Translation gives CASSSDGENSPLHF.

The chain combines TRBV5-4 with TRBJ2-1, with D maybe TRBD2 (5 bases). The CDR3 totals 13 residues. The V and J ends lost 3 bases and 6 bases respectively, with 10 bases between them. Germline assignment: CDR1 SGHNT and CDR2 YYREEE (reference sequence). The CDR3 nucleotides are TGTGCCAGCAGCTGGGAGAGCACCAATGAGCAGTTCTTC. As protein: CASSWESTNEQFF.

V and J are TRBV7-6 and TRBJ2-3; the match to TRBD2 covers 9 bases. CDR1 and CDR2 (germline): SGHVS, FNYEAQ. J gave up 0 bases and V 3 bases, and 7 bases lay outside the gene matches. The CDR3 runs 17 residues. As DNA, the CDR3 is TGTGCCAGCAGCTTTCCTGGACTAGCGTCGAGCACAGATACGCAGTATTTT. Its translation is CASSFPGLASSTDTQYF.